This T cell receptor (beta chain) stems from a study of preoperative IRX-2 immunotherapy in early breast cancer (dated by TCRdb to the late 2010s). The CDR3 starts with the cysteine, ends with the phenylalanine, and has 17 residues. The kept DNA is CDR3 alone, 51 bases in frame from the first base. The germline V gene supplies CDR1 MGHDK and CDR2 SYGVNS. Trimming removed 2 bases from V and 1 base from J; the gene matches leave 10 bases unexplained. Libraries were made using the immunoSEQ multiplex PCR assay. TCRdb's version of the immuneACCESS table is confined to in-frame rearrangements and falls short of the full clone set. An unresolved V gene accounts for under half of the shortfall where checked; the remainder is of unknown origin. The sample table lists 34,000 or so clones, roughly four fifths of them with a count of one. Clones ranked in the top ten supply about 2.7% of the sample. A note on this clone: The antigen it recognizes is unknown. The record has no base qualities; no much larger clone is one base away.

Explained via the paper, the treatment or condition label denotes: preoperative locoregional IRX-2 cytokine immunotherapy. The samples were obtained from a phase Ib study in which preoperative, locoregional IRX-2 cytokine immunotherapy intended to prime immune responses was tested. Patients with early-stage breast cancer who were given IRX-2 before surgery served as donors. The rearranged chain carries TRBV25-1 and TRBJ1-1, with TRBD1 matching 7 junction bases. Sequencing was performed on lymph node tissue, taken from a patient treated with IRX-2 immunotherapy. The receptor was derived from a human donor with breast cancer. The CDR3 sequence is CASSEPTGLRGNTEAFF. The DNA is as follows: TGTGCCAGCAGTGAACCGACAGGGTTGAGGGGGAACACTGAAGCTTTCTTT.